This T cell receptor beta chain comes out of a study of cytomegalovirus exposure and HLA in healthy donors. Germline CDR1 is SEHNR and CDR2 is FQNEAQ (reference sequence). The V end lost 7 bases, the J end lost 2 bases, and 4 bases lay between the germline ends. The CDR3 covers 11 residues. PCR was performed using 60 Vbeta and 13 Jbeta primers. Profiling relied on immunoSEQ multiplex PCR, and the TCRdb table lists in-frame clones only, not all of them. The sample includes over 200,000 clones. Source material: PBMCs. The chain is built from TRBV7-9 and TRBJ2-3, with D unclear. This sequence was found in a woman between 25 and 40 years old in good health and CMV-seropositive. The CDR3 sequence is CASTLTDTQYF. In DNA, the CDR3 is TGTGCCAGCACCCTCACAGATACGCAGTATTTT.